Here is one T cell receptor (beta chain) with its context. The antigen is unknown. The data were obtained in a study of cytotoxic CD8 clonotypes in ibrutinib-treated CLL. Broader study findings: Sustained-remission patients were sampled at one set of times and progressing patients at different ones.

The planned depth of sequencing spanned 1 in 200,000 to 1 in 1 million T cells. Here immunoSEQ multiplex PCR was the method, and the copy in TCRdb shows in-frame clones only, minus some. The sample gives roughly 15,000 clones, around 80% of which show up once; 17% is in the top ten. Trimming left V 8 bases short and J 0 bases short, with 17 bases between. The CDR3 runs to 16 residues. Germline values: CDR1 SNHLY, CDR2 FYNNEI. J is TRBJ2-1 and V is TRBV2; tentatively, D is TRBD2 (5 bases). The receptor's source is a human donor with chronic lymphocytic leukemia. The source material was PBMCs, sampled before ibrutinib treatment. DNA of the CDR3: TGTGCCAGCGGGAGAGGACCCAGCAACTCCTACAATGAGCAGTTCTTC. This gives the protein CASGRGPSNSYNEQFF.